A single T cell receptor beta chain is shown here with its context. Its cognate antigen has yet to be identified. Nothing much larger sits one base from this clone, and base qualities are not available. CDR1 and CDR2 were assigned from the germline V gene as SGDLS and YYNGEE. The CDR3 measures 15 amino acids from cysteine to phenylalanine. The kept DNA is CDR3 alone, 45 bases in frame from the first base. V is pared back by 6 bases and J by 5 bases, with 19 bases lying between the germline termini. The sample originates from a study of immune evolution from preneoplasia to lung adenocarcinoma (dated by TCRdb to 2020 to 2023). About the investigation overall: No AAH lesions showed HLA loss of heterozygosity, compared with roughly 7% of AIS, around 15% of MIA and roughly 35% of ADC lesions. Sample size was based on specimen availability rather than a prior power calculation. Resected precursor lesions (AAH, AIS, MIA) and invasive adenocarcinomas were compared with paired morphologically normal lung tissue. Immune contexture across lung adenocarcinoma precursors and invasive adenocarcinoma was profiled using immune gene expression, TCR sequencing and multiplex immunofluorescence. According to the study, more than 100 samples were used for TCR sequencing. The TCR sequencing data were obtained from about 47 patients. The immune data were integrated with whole exome sequencing and methylation data obtained from the same cohort of nodules. In total, the cohort included 45 to 65 patients with pulmonary nodules, all of whom underwent surgical resection. POLYSOLVER was used to infer Class I HLA alleles from exome data, while LOHHLA was used to detect allele-specific HLA loss.

Broad study findings and their caveats: The findings were based on association rather than direct causation, and larger cohorts with long-term follow-up and longitudinal biopsies were deemed needed. T cell clonality was highest in KRAS-mutant nodules compared with EGFR-mutant or double wild-type lesions. Because all patients came from Japan and China, whether the findings apply to Western populations was uncertain. Normal lung showed the highest clonality, whereas later-stage lesions appeared to have higher T cell density and diversity but lower clonality. Normal lung had the highest top T cell clone frequencies, which appeared to decline progressively from AAH through AIS, MIA and invasive adenocarcinoma.

Using the immunoSEQ hsTCRbeta Kit, TCR beta CDR3 regions were sequenced from DNA. Concerning the study's data processing: TCR sequencing data were analysed with the ImmunoSEQ Analyzer. T cell clonality was defined as 1 minus Pielou's evenness computed on productive rearrangements. The inverse Simpson index, applied to productive templates, was used to measure T cell diversity. T cell density was defined as TCR beta template counts normalized to usable DNA, with usable DNA estimated by amplification and sequencing of housekeeping genes. Two-sided Kruskal-Wallis tests were used to compare TCR metrics across histologic stages. TCRdb holds this immuneACCESS table with in-frame rearrangements only. Some clones are missing; in checked studies, unresolved V genes explain under half, and the rest has no known cause. The V and J calls and clone size were taken over from that table, and D and trimming were inferred from the DNA. The sample records 15,000 to 20,000 clones, about 86% of which are singletons. In total, the top ten clones hold about 2.5% of the sample.

Patients underwent resection in Japan or China between the mid-2010s and the late 2010s. Two lung cancer pathologists independently reviewed H&E slides to confirm the histologic diagnosis of every case. To enrich premalignant or tumor cells for nucleic acid extraction, macro-dissection was performed after pathologic assessment. FFPE tissue was used for DNA isolation with the AllPrep DNA/RNA FFPE Kit. This TCR was recovered from a person aged 70 to 85 with invasive lung adenocarcinoma. Material for sequencing was FFPE invasive lung adenocarcinoma tissue. This specimen's cell subset or site label, per the study, means: frankly invasive lung adenocarcinoma (ADC). The sequence is built from TRBV9 and TRBJ2-3; the D call is possibly TRBD1 or TRBD2, each sharing 5 bases. The CDR3 here reads CASNPVGERVDTQYF. The DNA sequence is given as TGTGCCAGCAACCCGGTGGGGGAAAGGGTAGATACGCAGTATTTT.